What follows describes a single T cell receptor (beta chain). Its antigen is unidentified. At one boundary the junction diverges from the germline segment, which might be a read error. The data were obtained in a study of beta chain features in type 1 diabetes. The study, taken as a whole, reports: The study found fewer insertions and more deletions at VDJ junctions in type 1 diabetes patients.

The CDR3 sequence is 15 residues long. CDR1 is SGHRS and CDR2 is YFSETQ in the germline V gene. The authors reverse transcribed all of the isolated RNA, so sequencing captured expressed TCRB transcripts. Measured with immunoSEQ multiplex PCR; TCRdb has only the in-frame clones, and not every one. The table records around 350,000 clones, about 12% of them present only once. Sample: naive CD4+ T cells from blood. This sequence originates from a man aged 18-30 years in good health. The chain combines TRBV5-1 with TRBJ2-5; TRBD1 matches 7 bases. CDR3 protein: CASSPYGQDQEPQYF. CDR3 DNA sequence: TGCGCCAGCAGCCCCTATGGACAGGACCAAGAGCCCCAGTACTTC.